This T cell receptor beta chain emerged from a study of blood T cell repertoires in COVID-19. Per the original methods: From reference gene primer amplification, estimates of nucleated cell counts were derived. Produced via immunoSEQ multiplex PCR; TCRdb's table is partial and in-frame only. V and J calls plus clone size are reproduced from that table; the DNA served to infer D and trimming. In the table there are about 61,000 clones, approximately 80% of which are singletons. The germline V gene has CDR1 SGHTA and CDR2 FQGNSA. The CDR3 is 17 residues long. V was clipped by 0 bases and J by 0 bases, with 14 bases between them.

This receptor was identified in a man older than 75 with active or convalescent COVID-19. The V gene is TRBV7-2, the J gene TRBJ1-1; D is possibly TRBD1 (6 bases). Material for sequencing was peripheral blood. The CDR3: CASSLAQGLLMNTEAFF. CDR3 bases: TGTGCCAGCAGCTTAGCGCAGGGGCTCCTCATGAACACTGAAGCTTTCTTT. Based on the CDR3 plus reference TRBV7-2 and TRBJ1-1, the full variable domain is GAGVSQSPSNKVTEKGKDVELRCDPISGHTALYWYRQSLGQGLEFLIYFQGNSAPDKSGLPSDRFSAERTGGSVSTLTIQRTQQEDSAVYLCASSLAQGLLMNTEAFFGQGTRLTVV.